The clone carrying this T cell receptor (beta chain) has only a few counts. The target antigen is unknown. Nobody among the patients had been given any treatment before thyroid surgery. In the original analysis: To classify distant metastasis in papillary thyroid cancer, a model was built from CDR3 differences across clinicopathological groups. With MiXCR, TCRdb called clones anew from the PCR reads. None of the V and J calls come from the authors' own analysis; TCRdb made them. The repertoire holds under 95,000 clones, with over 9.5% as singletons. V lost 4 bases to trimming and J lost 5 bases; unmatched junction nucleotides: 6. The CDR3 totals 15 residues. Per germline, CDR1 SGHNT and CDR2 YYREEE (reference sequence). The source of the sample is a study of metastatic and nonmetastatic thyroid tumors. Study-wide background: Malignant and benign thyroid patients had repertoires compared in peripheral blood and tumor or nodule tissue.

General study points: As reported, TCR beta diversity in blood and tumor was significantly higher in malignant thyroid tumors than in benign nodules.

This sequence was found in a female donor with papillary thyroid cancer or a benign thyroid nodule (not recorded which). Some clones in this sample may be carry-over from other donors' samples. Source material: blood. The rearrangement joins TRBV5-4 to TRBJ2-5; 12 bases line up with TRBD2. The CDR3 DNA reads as TGTGCCAGCAGCCCTAGCGGGAGGGTAGGCGAGACCCAGTACTTC. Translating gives CASSPSGRVGETQYF.